This paragraph covers one T cell receptor (beta chain) sequence. The sample belongs to a study of T cells in Graves' hyperthyroidism and ophthalmopathy. Amplification yielded TCR beta CDR3 regions, with RNA transcripts as the source. The HTBI primer set served for first-round RT-PCR of the TCR CDR3. In TCRdb, the multiplex PCR reads were re-called with MiXCR into one record per CDR3 protein. Of under 750,000 distinct CDR3 sequences listed, around 19% were seen once; the top ten hold 16%. The germline gives CDR1 SGHRS, CDR2 YFSETQ. This CDR3 region has 15 residues. Trimming cost V 0 bases and J 0 bases, with 7 bases left between them.

The rearrangement joins TRBV5-1 to TRBJ2-1; D unresolved. This clonotype originated in a woman in her fifties or sixties with Graves' hyperthyroidism that later progressed to Graves' ophthalmopathy. The sequenced sample was blood. Here the CDR3 reads CASSLEGVSYNEQFF. CDR3 nucleotides: TGCGCCAGCAGCTTGGAAGGAGTCTCCTACAATGAGCAGTTCTTC. Full variable domain (remainder filled in from reference TRBV5-1 and TRBJ2-1): KAGVTQTPRYLIKTRGQQVTLSCSPISGHRSVSWYQQTPGQGLQFLFEYFSETQRNKGNFPGRFSGRQFSNSRSEMNVSTLELGDSALYLCASSLEGVSYNEQFFGPGTRLTVL.